The 29 T cell receptor beta chains listed next were all sequenced from one sample in a study of shared clonotypes between healthy human individuals. Measured with immunoSEQ multiplex PCR; TCRdb has only the in-frame clones, and not every one. The sample carries about 2.4 million clones, 93% recorded once. Sequencing was carried out using naive CD4+ T cells from PBMCs. Subset: CD45RA+ positively selected. The receptors derive from a man younger than 30 in good health. Some clones in this sample may be carry-over from other donors' samples.

The CDR3 DNA follows: TGTGCCTGCGCTTCCGGGCCCTATCGGGGTGAGCAGTTCTTC. This translates into CACASGPYRGEQFF. V gene TRBV30 combines with J gene TRBJ2-1; weak D call: TRBD2 (5 bases). The germline CDR1 and CDR2 sequences are GTSNPN and SVGIG (reference sequence). The CDR3 is 14 amino acids. The ends were cut back, 6 bases at V and 9 bases at J, with 21 bases in the middle.

V and J are TRBV18 and TRBJ1-2, with a tentative D call TRBD1 (5 bases). The CDR3 has 14 residues. The V gene lost 2 bases and the J gene lost 4 bases, with 11 bases spanning the gap. Germline CDR1 KGHSH, CDR2 LQKENI. The CDR3 bases are TGTGCCAGCTCACCAGGCAGGGCACCCTATGGCTACACCTTC. Translating gives CASSPGRAPYGYTF.

The chain couples TRBV19 to TRBJ2-3, with 8 bases identical to TRBD1. V dropped 4 bases and J dropped 1; count of bases not matched to a gene: 4. Germline V gene data show CDR1 as LNHDA and CDR2 as SQIVND (reference sequence). This CDR3 is 15 amino acids long. DNA for the CDR3: TGTGCCAGTAGTACGACAGGGGATGGCACAGATACGCAGTATTTT. This gives the protein CASSTTGDGTDTQYF.

This chain joins TRBV30 and TRBJ1-5; D gene uncertain. This CDR3 comprises 13 residues. With 2 bases removed from V and 6 bases from J, the gap between germline ends came to 11 bases. Germline-derived CDR1 and CDR2 are GTSNPN and SVGIG (reference sequence). The DNA of the CDR3 is TGTGCCTGGAGTTACGGGAGTAGTCAGCCCCAGCATTTT. Its translation is CAWSYGSSQPQHF. The variable domain in full, with the rest retrieved from reference TRBV30 and TRBJ1-5, is SQTIHQWPATLVQPVGSPLSLECTVEGTSNPNLYWYRQAAGRGLQLLFYSVGIGQISSEVPQNLSASRPQDRQFILSSKKLLLSDSGFYLCAWSYGSSQPQHFGDGTRLSIL.

This clone has only one observation. The genes are TRBV27 and TRBJ2-7; 8 bases are a match to TRBD2. The length of the CDR3 is 17 residues. V shed 6 bases, J shed 4 bases, and the junction held 17 bases outside the gene matches. CDR1 is MNHEY, CDR2 SMNVEV, per germline (reference sequence). CDR3 residues: CASRRGGRLVFGYEQYF. CDR3 nucleotide sequence: TGTGCCAGCAGGCGGGGCGGGAGGCTTGTTTTTGGGTACGAGCAGTACTTC.

The V call is TRBV7-3, the J call TRBJ2-1; D uncertain. The germline CDR1 and CDR2 sequences are SGHTA and FQGTGA. The CDR3 length is 14 residues. Trimming shortened V by 5 bases and J by 2 bases, and 10 bases separated the two germline ends. CDR3 protein: CASSNLGAYNEQFF. The CDR3 DNA follows: TGTGCCAGCAGCAATCTAGGTGCCTACAATGAGCAGTTCTTC.

This chain links TRBV9 with TRBJ1-1; 8 positions agree with TRBD1. CDR3 length: 15 amino acids. Germline trimming cut 4 bases from V and 0 bases from J; bases unmatched to any gene: 5. Looked up from germline, CDR1 is SGDLS and CDR2 is YYNGEE. The CDR3 DNA reads TGTGCCAGCAGCAGGGGACAGGCCATGAACACTGAAGCTTTCTTT. This sequence encodes CASSRGQAMNTEAFF.

J is TRBJ2-7 and V is TRBV30, with D possibly being TRBD2 (6 bases). V dropped 2 bases and J dropped 0 bases, with 11 bases sitting between them. The CDR3 runs 14 residues. The germline gives CDR1 GTSNPN, CDR2 SVGIG (reference sequence). CDR3 residues: CAWSMGGTSYEQYF. The CDR3 DNA follows: TGTGCCTGGAGTATGGGAGGTACCTCCTACGAGCAGTACTTC.

A single count supports this clone. The genes are TRBV18 and TRBJ1-1, with D maybe TRBD1 (6 bases). Germline V gives CDR1 KGHSH, CDR2 LQKENI. The CDR3 is 16 amino acids. V lost 5 bases to trimming and J lost 0 bases, with 16 bases between them. In nucleotides, the CDR3 is TGTGCCAGCTCAGGTTTGCCAGGGGAATTGAACACTGAAGCTTTCTTT. Its translation is CASSGLPGELNTEAFF. The whole variable domain, filled in from reference TRBV18 and TRBJ1-1, reads NAGVMQNPRHLVRRRGQEARLRCSPMKGHSHVYWYRQLPEEGLKFMVYLQKENIIDESGMPKERFSAEFPKEGPSILRIQQVVRGDSAAYFCASSGLPGELNTEAFFGQGTRLTVV.

This clone showed up just once. The chain is built from TRBV5-1 and TRBJ2-6; 9 positions match TRBD1. Germline CDR1 reads SGHRS; CDR2 reads YFSETQ. The CDR3 extends over 17 amino acids. The V segment lost 5 bases and the J segment 1 base; nucleotides outside the gene matches: 7. CDR3 DNA: TGCGCCAGCAGAGTACAGGGGGCCCCATCTGGGGCCAACGTCCTGACTTTC. This translates into CASRVQGAPSGANVLTF. The entire variable domain, with the rest obtained from reference TRBV5-1 and TRBJ2-6, is as follows: KAGVTQTPRYLIKTRGQQVTLSCSPISGHRSVSWYQQTPGQGLQFLFEYFSETQRNKGNFPGRFSGRQFSNSRSEMNVSTLELGDSALYLCASRVQGAPSGANVLTFGAGSRLTVL.

The chain has TRBV28 and TRBJ1-3, with D unclear. The CDR3 spans 12 residues. The V and J ends lost 7 bases and 9 bases respectively, with 13 bases between them. Germline CDR1 is MDHEN and CDR2 is SYDVKM. The CDR3 DNA sequence: TGTGCCAGCATTAACCCGTCCGGCACCATATATTTT. Its protein is CASINPSGTIYF.

This clone was counted between two and nine times. The rearrangement uses TRBV6-6 and TRBJ1-1; no definite D call. The CDR3 sequence is 14 residues long. V gave up 8 bases and J gave up 4 bases, with 17 bases separating them. Germline assignment: CDR1 MNHNY and CDR2 SVGAGI (reference sequence). The CDR3 sequence is CASGPETRSTEAFF. CDR3 nucleotide sequence: TGTGCCAGCGGACCAGAGACACGCAGCACTGAAGCTTTCTTT.

J is TRBJ1-2 and V is TRBV28; 7 bases fit TRBD1. Trimming cost V 6 bases and J 2 bases; bases outside gene matches: 6. Germline assignment: CDR1 MDHEN and CDR2 SYDVKM. The CDR3 spans 14 residues. This chain's CDR3 is CASSSRDRNYGYTF. The CDR3 DNA is TGTGCCAGCAGCTCCCGGGACAGAAACTATGGCTACACCTTC.

The V and J genes are TRBV5-4 and TRBJ2-2; 10 positions match TRBD2. This CDR3 contains 17 residues. J lost 4 bases, V lost 5 bases, and 11 bases had no gene match. CDR1 and CDR2 (germline): SGHNT, YYREEE (reference sequence). For the CDR3, the DNA is TGTGCCAGCAGAGTAGGACTAGCGGATCTCGCCACCGGGGAGCTGTTTTTT. This codes for CASRVGLADLATGELFF. The full variable domain, its missing parts supplied by reference TRBV5-4 and TRBJ2-2, is ETGVTQSPTHLIKTRGQQVTLRCSSQSGHNTVSWYQQALGQGPQFIFQYYREEENGRGNFPPRFSGLQFPNYSSELNVNALELDDSALYLCASRVGLADLATGELFFGEGSRLTVL.

The chain has TRBV7-6 and TRBJ2-3, with 10 bases identical to TRBD2. CDR1 SGHVS and CDR2 FNYEAQ come from the germline V gene. Germline trimming cut 1 base from V and 4 bases from J; bases unmatched to any gene: 5. The CDR3 covers 16 residues. The CDR3 loop reads CASSLGRAGGSDTQYF. In DNA, the CDR3 is TGTGCCAGCAGCTTAGGTCGAGCGGGAGGGTCAGATACGCAGTATTTT.

The rearrangement links TRBV11-2 to TRBJ1-1, with 7 bases matching TRBD1. The CDR3 has 14 amino acids. From germline, CDR1 is SGHAT and CDR2 FQNNGV. V dropped 1 base and J dropped 7; count of bases not matched to a gene: 6. The CDR3 here is CASSLVGGGGEAFF. CDR3 bases: TGTGCCAGCAGCTTAGTAGGGGGCGGGGGTGAAGCTTTCTTT.

J is TRBJ1-5 and V is TRBV2; tentative D call: TRBD1 (5 bases). Per the germline V gene, CDR1 is SNHLY and CDR2 is FYNNEI. CDR3 length equals 17 residues. V was cut by 7 bases and J by 0 bases, with 19 bases left in between. CDR3 in amino acids: CASNVYAGLNSNQPQHF. The CDR3 DNA sequence: TGTGCCAGCAACGTGTACGCGGGGCTTAATAGCAATCAGCCCCAGCATTTT.

V gene TRBV6-5 combines with J gene TRBJ1-2, with 7 bases aligning to TRBD1. The CDR3 is made up of 16 amino acids. J gave up 5 bases and V 3 bases, and 12 bases lay outside the gene matches. Germline V CDR1 and CDR2: MNHEY, SVGAGI. CDR3 region: CASSYSAGGLWYGYTF. The CDR3 bases are TGTGCCAGCAGTTATTCAGCAGGGGGGCTATGGTATGGCTACACCTTC.

CDR3 bases: TGTGCCAGCAGCCCCGGGACTAGTGAGGTCGGGGAGCTGTTTTTT. This translates into CASSPGTSEVGELFF. The chain links TRBV4-2 to TRBJ2-2; 8 positions match TRBD2. Germline V CDR1 and CDR2: LGHNA, YNFKEQ. The V segment lost 4 bases and the J segment 7 bases; nucleotides outside the gene matches: 8. The CDR3 contains 15 residues.

This clone was picked up one time. The gene calls are TRBV21-1 and TRBJ1-1; the table's D gene call, TRBD1, was not cross checked with the DNA. TRBV21-1 is reported as a pseudogene. CDR3 length: 15 residues. The CDR3: CASSPPGQMNTEAFF. DNA for the CDR3: TGTGCCAGCAGCCCCCCAGGACAGATGAACACTGAAGCTTTCTTT.

This clone occurred once. The rearrangement links TRBV4-3 to TRBJ2-5; D gene unclear. V was pared by 0 bases and J by 11 bases, with 13 bases between. The germline gives CDR1 LGHNA, CDR2 YSLEER. The CDR3 is 13 amino acids. The CDR3 DNA sequence: TGCGCCAGCAGCCAAGATCGAGGCTCGGAGCAGTACTTC. This encodes CASSQDRGSEQYF.

The chain carries TRBV5-1 and TRBJ2-7; D remains unclear. This CDR3 is 12 amino acids long. Germline CDR1 SGHRS, CDR2 YFSETQ. The germline V and J ends were trimmed by 0 bases and 3 bases, with 4 bases remaining between them. The CDR3 nucleotides are TGCGCCAGCAGCTTGGCCCGCTACGAGCAGTACTTC. The encoded protein is CASSLARYEQYF.

The CDR3 DNA sequence: TGTGCCAGCAGCCTCTTTGGGGCTTCCGGGGAGCTGTTTTTT. Amino acid sequence: CASSLFGASGELFF. The rearrangement uses TRBV11-3 and TRBJ2-2; tentatively, D is TRBD1 (5 bases). V lost 5 bases, J lost 6 bases, and 13 bases lay in between. CDR3 size: 14 residues. Looked up from germline, CDR1 is SGHNT and CDR2 is YENEEA.

This rearrangement joins TRBV4-1 to TRBJ2-7; 7 nucleotides match TRBD2. The CDR3 sequence is 17 residues long. V dropped 4 bases and J dropped 5; count of bases not matched to a gene: 17. Germline CDR1 and CDR2: MGHRA and YSYEKL. The chain's CDR3 is CASSLTGLAELFNEQYF. The CDR3 DNA reads as TGCGCCAGCAGCCTTACGGGGCTAGCGGAGTTATTCAACGAGCAGTACTTC.

The rearrangement joins TRBV30 to TRBJ2-5; D is unclear. Near its end, the DNA agrees better with TRBJ2-7, so the J call may be wrong. Looked up from germline, CDR1 is GTSNPN and CDR2 is SVGIG (reference sequence). The CDR3 is made up of 12 amino acids. CDR3 in amino acids: CAWSGARYEQYF. The CDR3 coding sequence is TGTGCCTGGAGTGGTGCTCGTTACGAGCAGTACTTC.

J is TRBJ2-2 and V is TRBV4-2; D is ambiguous. V gave up 4 bases and J gave up 1 base, with 7 bases separating them. The CDR3 length is 14 residues. Germline loops: CDR1 LGHNA, CDR2 YNFKEQ. CDR3: CASSRPGNTGELFF. The CDR3 DNA reads TGTGCCAGCAGCCGGCCGGGGAACACCGGGGAGCTGTTTTTT.

The chain employs TRBV5-1 and TRBJ1-5; perhaps TRBD1 as D (6 bases). V lost 4 bases to trimming and J lost 5 bases, with 16 bases between them. In germline, CDR1 is SGHRS, CDR2 YFSETQ. CDR3 length equals 15 residues. This chain's CDR3 is CASSREGGEHQPQHF. The CDR3 DNA sequence: TGCGCCAGCAGCCGAGAAGGGGGAGAGCATCAGCCCCAGCATTTT.

V is TRBV5-1 and J is TRBJ2-3; D is perhaps TRBD2 (6 bases). This CDR3 comprises 16 residues. The V gene lost 0 bases and the J gene lost 2 bases, with 13 bases spanning the gap. CDR1 SGHRS and CDR2 YFSETQ come from the germline V gene. CDR3 loop: CASSLDGLSPTDTQYF. The CDR3 coding sequence is TGCGCCAGCAGCTTGGATGGACTAAGTCCCACAGATACGCAGTATTTT.

This chain joins TRBV30 and TRBJ1-2, with TRBD1 matching 9 bases. This CDR3 is 14 amino acids long. Germline V gives CDR1 GTSNPN, CDR2 SVGIG (reference sequence). V lost 1 base and J lost 7; bases outside the gene matches: 7. CDR3 in amino acids: CAWSERDRVGGYTF. Here the CDR3 DNA reads TGTGCCTGGAGTGAGCGGGACAGGGTGGGTGGCTACACCTTC.